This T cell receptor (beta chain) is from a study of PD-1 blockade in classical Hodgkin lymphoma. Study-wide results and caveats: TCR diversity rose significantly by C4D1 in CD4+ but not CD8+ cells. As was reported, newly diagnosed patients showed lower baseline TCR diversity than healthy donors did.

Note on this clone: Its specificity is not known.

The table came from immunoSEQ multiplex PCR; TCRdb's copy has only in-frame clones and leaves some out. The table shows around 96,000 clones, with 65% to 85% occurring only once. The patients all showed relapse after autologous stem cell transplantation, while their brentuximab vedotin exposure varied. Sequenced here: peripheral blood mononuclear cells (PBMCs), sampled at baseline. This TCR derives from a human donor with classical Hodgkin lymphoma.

CDR3 DNA sequence: TGTGCCAGCAGCATAGGGACCACTACAGCCTACGAGCAGTACTTC. Translated: CASSIGTTTAYEQYF. The V gene is TRBV5-4, the J gene TRBJ2-7; perhaps D is TRBD1 or TRBD2 (5 bases each). Trimming left V 4 bases short and J 2 bases short, with 16 bases between. The germline V gene encodes CDR1 SGHNT and CDR2 YYREEE (reference sequence). This CDR3 is built from 15 residues.